This T cell receptor beta chain was sequenced during a study of vaccination and CD4 T cells after COVID-19. The sample's treatment: roughly 10-day PBMC culture with coronavirus spike peptide pools or control peptides (ViraFEST assay). The CDR3 is 17 amino acids. After removal of 4 bases from V and 4 bases from J, the junction contained 13 bases not matched to a gene. Germline CDR1 and CDR2: MNHEY and SVGAGI. The Oncomine TCR Beta short-read assay sequenced DNA from cultured CD4+ T cells. In TCRdb, the PCR reads were re-called with MiXCR into one record per CDR3 protein. This sample has thousands of distinct CDR3 sequences; 23% occur once, and the top ten carry about a fifth. As concerns this clonotype: Its target is unknown.

This clonotype was obtained from a human donor with COVID-19. The chain carries TRBV6-5 and TRBJ2-3; 8 bases match TRBD2. Specimen: cultured CD4+ T cells from blood. The CDR3 DNA follows: TGTGCCAGCAGTTGGGGAATTAGGGCGGGGGGTGCAGATACGCAGTATTTT. Translation: CASSWGIRAGGADTQYF.